Shown below are 26 T cell receptor beta chains from a single sample sequenced in a study of technical replicates of blood from several donors. Libraries were prepared by immunoSEQ multiplex PCR; TCRdb keeps only in-frame clonotypes and omits some of them. The data contain roughly 64,000 clones, 65% to 90% of them singletons. The source material was PBMCs. These TCRs come from a human donor in good health. Some clones in this sample may be carry-over from other donors' samples.

The genes are TRBV5-6 and TRBJ2-5; 13 nucleotides match TRBD2. In germline, CDR1 is SGHDT, CDR2 YYEEEE. V lost 0 bases to trimming and J lost 5 bases; unmatched junction nucleotides: 1. The CDR3 runs to 15 residues. The DNA of the CDR3 is TGTGCCAGCAGCTTGGAACTAGCGGGAGGGGAGACCCAGTACTTC. As protein: CASSLELAGGETQYF.

V and J are TRBV2 and TRBJ1-1, with 7 bases lining up with TRBD1. The ends lost 10 bases at V and 0 bases at J; junction bases unmatched: 11. CDR3 length: 15 residues. Germline-derived CDR1 and CDR2 are SNHLY and FYNNEI. The CDR3 DNA reads as TGTGCCACCCTGACAGGGAAATACATGAACACTGAAGCTTTCTTT. Its protein product is CATLTGKYMNTEAFF.

J is TRBJ1-2 and V is TRBV6-5; 7 bases fit TRBD1. Germline V gene lookup returns CDR1 MNHEY and CDR2 SVGAGI. The V gene end was trimmed by 8 bases and the J gene end by 4 bases; junction bases not matched to a gene: 10. The CDR3 extends over 14 amino acids. The CDR3 coding sequence is TGTGCCAGCTGGGGGACAGCAGCCTCCTATGGCTACACCTTC. This sequence encodes CASWGTAASYGYTF.

This sequence joins TRBV11-1 and TRBJ1-2; tentatively, D is TRBD1 (6 bases). V gave up 1 base and J gave up 6 bases, with 15 bases separating them. The germline CDR1 and CDR2 sequences are SGHAT and FQDESV (reference sequence). The CDR3 has 15 residues. In DNA, the CDR3 is TGTGCCAGCAGCTTAGACCCAACAGGGTGGGATGGCTACACCTTC. It is translated as CASSLDPTGWDGYTF.

The chain employs TRBV11-2 and TRBJ2-7; possibly TRBD2 for D (6 bases). This CDR3 is 15 amino acids long. CDR1 and CDR2 (germline): SGHAT, FQNNGV. V was pared by 3 bases and J by 7 bases, with 19 bases between. Here the CDR3 DNA reads TGTGCCAGCAGCTTTGGGACGGCCGGGGGATGGGAGCAGTACTTC. The encoded protein is CASSFGTAGGWEQYF.

The V gene is TRBV29-1, the J gene TRBJ2-7, with 7 bases aligning to TRBD1. The CDR3 totals 12 residues. The V segment lost 7 bases and the J segment 0 bases; nucleotides outside the gene matches: 3. Germline V gene data show CDR1 as SQVTM and CDR2 as ANQGSEA. As DNA, the CDR3 is TGCAGCGCCCGGGACAGCTCCTACGAGCAGTACTTC. Its protein is CSARDSSYEQYF.

The V gene is TRBV20-1, the J gene TRBJ1-4, with D perhaps matching TRBD1 (5 bases). V dropped 6 bases and J dropped 7 bases, with 9 bases sitting between them. Germline values: CDR1 DFQATT, CDR2 SNEGSKA (reference sequence). CDR3 length equals 11 residues. This CDR3 is CSARELEKLFF. CDR3 sequence (DNA): TGCAGTGCCAGGGAACTTGAAAAACTGTTTTTT.

V is TRBV2 and J is TRBJ2-7; unclear D gene. Germline V gene sequence: CDR1 SNHLY, CDR2 FYNNEI. Trimming removed 5 bases at V and 5 bases at J, with 10 bases between. The CDR3 totals 12 residues. The CDR3, as DNA: TGTGCCAGCAGTCCCACTACCCACGAGCAGTACTTC. This translates into CASSPTTHEQYF.

The rearrangement joins TRBV5-5 to TRBJ2-7; D perhaps matches TRBD1 (6 bases). This CDR3 contains 15 residues. Per the germline V gene, CDR1 is SGHKS and CDR2 is YYEKEE (reference sequence). V was pared by 4 bases and J by 3 bases, with 17 bases between. CDR3 nucleotide sequence: TGTGCCAGCAGCCCCGTGGTGGGACAAATCTACGAGCAGTACTTC. This sequence encodes CASSPVVGQIYEQYF.

The rearrangement links TRBV19 to TRBJ2-3, with 8 bases matching TRBD1. Germline CDR1 is LNHDA and CDR2 is SQIVND (reference sequence). With 5 bases clipped from V and 4 bases from J, the junction kept 8 bases outside the gene matches. The CDR3 runs to 15 residues. The CDR3 sequence: CASSSGQGGADTQYF. CDR3 sequence (DNA): TGTGCCAGTAGTTCCGGACAGGGTGGAGCAGATACGCAGTATTTT.

The chain uses TRBV19 and TRBJ2-3, with D perhaps TRBD1 (5 bases). The CDR3 consists of 16 residues. V lost 5 bases and J 1 base, leaving 16 bases between the germline ends. Germline V gene data show CDR1 as LNHDA and CDR2 as SQIVND (reference sequence). CDR3 loop: CASSSTQRGRTDTQYF. CDR3 coding DNA: TGTGCCAGTAGTTCCACCCAAAGGGGTCGCACAGATACGCAGTATTTT.

V and J are TRBV7-2 and TRBJ2-5; 14 nucleotides match TRBD2. The V gene end was trimmed by 5 bases and the J gene end by 3 bases; junction bases not matched to a gene: 8. The germline gives CDR1 SGHTA, CDR2 FQGNSA. This CDR3 contains 17 residues. The CDR3 coding sequence is TGTGCCAGCAGCATCGGGACTAGCGGGGGAGGAAAAGAGACCCAGTACTTC. This translates into CASSIGTSGGGKETQYF. The complete variable domain, with remaining parts taken from reference TRBV7-2 and TRBJ2-5, reads GAGVSQSPSNKVTEKGKDVELRCDPISGHTALYWYRQSLGQGLEFLIYFQGNSAPDKSGLPSDRFSAERTGGSVSTLTIQRTQQEDSAVYLCASSIGTSGGGKETQYFGPGTRLLVL.

V is TRBV7-3 and J is TRBJ1-3; a possible D gene is TRBD1 (5 bases). This CDR3 has 14 amino acids. The germline gives CDR1 SGHTA, CDR2 FQGTGA. V dropped 2 bases and J dropped 4 bases, with 9 bases sitting between them. The CDR3 loop reads CASSLGGYGNTIYF. The DNA of the CDR3 is TGTGCCAGCAGCTTAGGGGGGTACGGAAACACCATATATTTT.

V is TRBV15 and J is TRBJ2-2, with D unclear. Per germline, CDR1 LNHNV and CDR2 YYDKDF (reference sequence). The V and J ends lost 0 bases and 4 bases respectively, with 9 bases between them. The CDR3 contains 15 residues. DNA for the CDR3: TGTGCCACCAGCAGAGATTATTCGAGCACCGGGGAGCTGTTTTTT. It codes for CATSRDYSSTGELFF.

V gene TRBV5-4 combines with J gene TRBJ1-2; 7 bases agree with TRBD1. This CDR3 spans 14 amino acids. The germline gives CDR1 SGHNT, CDR2 YYREEE (reference sequence). V shed 4 bases and J 4 bases; nucleotides not matched to a gene: 7. CDR3 region: CASSPDRVSYGYTF. The DNA for the CDR3 is TGTGCCAGCAGCCCTGACAGGGTGAGCTATGGCTACACCTTC.

The CDR3 sequence: CASSQERTSGFYEQYF. CDR3 DNA: TGTGCCAGCAGCCAAGAGAGGACTAGCGGGTTTTACGAGCAGTACTTC. The chain links TRBV4-2 to TRBJ2-7, with 11 bases matching TRBD2. J gave up 4 bases and V 0 bases, and 5 bases lay outside the gene matches. The CDR3 has 16 residues. Per germline, CDR1 LGHNA and CDR2 YNFKEQ.

This clone has a handful of counts. CDR3 sequence: CASSPTQGGSQPQHF. The CDR3, as DNA: TGTGCCAGCAGCCCAACCCAGGGAGGCAGCCAGCCCCAGCATTTT. The V gene is TRBV2, the J gene TRBJ1-5, with D maybe TRBD1 (5 bases). The CDR3 runs to 15 residues. Germline CDR1 is SNHLY and CDR2 is FYNNEI. The V gene lost 6 bases and the J gene lost 7 bases, with 19 bases spanning the gap.

The chain recombines TRBV7-2 with TRBJ2-6; the D is unclear. This CDR3 comprises 15 residues. V was cut by 3 bases and J by 1 base, with 7 bases left in between. Germline CDR1 reads SGHTA; CDR2 reads FQGNSA. This CDR3 reads CASSFAESGANVLTF. The CDR3 bases are TGTGCCAGCAGCTTCGCAGAATCTGGGGCCAACGTCCTGACTTTC.

The V and J genes are TRBV10-3 and TRBJ2-7; perhaps TRBD1 as D (5 bases). Between the trimmed V and J ends, which lost 6 bases and 4 bases, there was a span of 10 bases. The germline gives CDR1 ENHRY, CDR2 SYGVKD. The CDR3 runs 12 residues. CDR3 residues: CAIRARDYEQYF. The CDR3 coding sequence is TGTGCCATCAGAGCCAGGGATTACGAGCAGTACTTC.

This chain joins TRBV6-1 and TRBJ2-2; D is unclear. Trimming left V 5 bases short and J 6 bases short, with 7 bases between. CDR3 length equals 12 residues. The germline V gene has CDR1 MNHNS and CDR2 SASEGT. CDR3 coding DNA: TGTGCCAGCAGTCCCCTTGCCGGGGAGCTGTTTTTT. Translated: CASSPLAGELFF.

This chain connects TRBV5-4 to TRBJ1-3, with D perhaps matching TRBD1 (6 bases). Germline values: CDR1 SGHNT, CDR2 YYREEE (reference sequence). This CDR3 is 16 amino acids long. Trimming pared 4 bases from V and 0 bases from J, leaving 14 bases between. The CDR3: CASSPGQSYSGNTIYF. Written as DNA, the CDR3 is TGTGCCAGCAGCCCTGGACAGAGCTACTCTGGAAACACCATATATTTT.

CDR3 amino acids: CASSYTGLISGNTIYF. CDR3 DNA sequence: TGTGCCAGCAGCTACACGGGACTGATCTCTGGAAACACCATATATTTT. J is TRBJ1-3 and V is TRBV5-4, with D perhaps TRBD1 (5 bases). With 3 bases removed from V and 0 bases from J, the gap between germline ends came to 13 bases. Germline lookup yields CDR1 SGHNT and CDR2 YYREEE (reference sequence). The CDR3 is made up of 16 amino acids.

V is TRBV13 and J is TRBJ1-1; 7 bases fit TRBD1. This CDR3 comprises 15 residues. The J segment lost 7 bases and the V segment lost 1 base, leaving 9 bases of the junction unmatched. Germline V gene sequence: CDR1 PRHDT, CDR2 FYEKMQ (reference sequence). The DNA for the CDR3 is TGTGCCAGCAGCTTAGAAGGTGAGGGGGCTGGTGAAGCTTTCTTT. The encoded protein is CASSLEGEGAGEAFF.

The chain joins TRBV7-9 to TRBJ1-5; possibly TRBD1 for D (6 bases). Per germline, CDR1 SEHNR and CDR2 FQNEAQ (reference sequence). The CDR3 is made up of 16 amino acids. V was shortened by 2 bases and J by 5 bases, with 16 bases between the two germline ends. CDR3 loop: CASSLWGQGSYQPQHF. For the CDR3, the DNA is TGTGCCAGCAGCTTATGGGGACAAGGGTCTTATCAGCCCCAGCATTTT.

V and J are TRBV7-8 and TRBJ1-1; possibly TRBD1 for D (6 bases). V gave up 4 bases and J gave up 6 bases, with 21 bases separating them. Germline CDR1 is SGHVS and CDR2 is FQNEAQ. The CDR3 spans 16 residues. DNA for the CDR3: TGTGCCAGCAGCTCTACCGTACTTCGACAGGAGCCTGAAGCTTTCTTT. This translates into CASSSTVLRQEPEAFF.

This chain links TRBV6-6 with TRBJ2-1; D is perhaps TRBD2 (5 bases). This CDR3 comprises 13 residues. V lost 6 bases, J lost 8 bases, and 14 bases lay in between. Germline V gene lookup returns CDR1 MNHNY and CDR2 SVGAGI (reference sequence). The CDR3 coding sequence is TGTGCCAGCAGCCTAGTCGGTAGCGATGAGCAGTTCTTC. Its translation is CASSLVGSDEQFF.